The 25 T cell receptor beta chains in this list originate from one sample, sequenced in a study of T cells in women clearing cervical HPV infection. Measured with immunoSEQ multiplex PCR; TCRdb has only the in-frame clones, and not every one. The sample data list about 40,000 clones. Sequenced input: blood buffy coat. These receptor sequences come from a woman aged 18 to 69 with a cervical HPV16 infection that either progressed to CIN3+ or cleared (not recorded which).

As for this clone: The CDR3 end is not reached by the read, which stops 3 residues before it; the germline J gene fills it in. The chain has TRBV7-8 and TRBJ2-1, with D tentatively TRBD1 (6 bases). The V gene lost 5 bases and the J gene lost 6 bases, with 14 bases spanning the gap. The CDR3 is 14 amino acids. From germline, CDR1 is SGHVS and CDR2 FQNEAQ. The chain's CDR3 is CASSNPQGLNEQFF. CDR3 DNA (partial): TGTGCCAGCAGCAATCCACAGGGCCTCAATGAG.

As regards this clone: The read gets to within 3 residues of the CDR3 end, and the germline J gene fills in the rest. The J gene is TRBJ2-1, the V gene TRBV7-2; 14 bases agree with TRBD2. CDR3 size: 15 residues. V lost 5 bases to trimming and J lost 9 bases; unmatched junction nucleotides: 6. Germline V gene sequence: CDR1 SGHTA, CDR2 FQGNSA. The CDR3 region is CASSVGLAGVIEQFF. The sequenced CDR3 bases are TGTGCCAGCAGCGTGGGACTAGCGGGAGTAATTGAG.

A note on this clone: Sequencing ends 3 residues short of the CDR3 end; the germline J gene provides the rest. The chain combines TRBV27 with TRBJ1-4; tentative D call: TRBD1 (6 bases). The germline CDR1 and CDR2 sequences are MNHEY and SMNVEV (reference sequence). V lost 8 bases and J lost 6, with 10 bases in between. The CDR3 totals 12 residues. CDR3 bases read: TGTGCCAGCGGGACATTGGATGAAAAA. It yields the protein CASGTLDEK. The complete CDR3 reads CASGTLDEKLFF. Full variable domain (outside the CDR3, taken from reference TRBV27 and TRBJ1-4): EAQVTQNPRYLITVTGKKLTVTCSQNMNHEYMSWYRQDPGLGLRQIYYSMNVEVTDKGDVPEGYKVSRKEKRNFPLILESPSPNQTSLYFCASGTLDEKLFFGSGTQLSVL.

On this clone: The sequence runs out 3 residues before the end of the CDR3; the remainder is reconstructed from the germline J gene. The chain joins TRBV12-3 or TRBV12-4 to TRBJ2-7, with D perhaps matching TRBD1 or TRBD2 (5 bases each). The V end lost 3 bases, the J end lost 0 bases, and 9 bases lay between the germline ends. CDR3 size: 14 residues. CDR3 bases read: TGTGCCAGCAGTTTTCGAGGGGACTCCTACGAG. Translating it yields CASSFRGDSYE. The full CDR3 reads CASSFRGDSYEQYF.

Here the CDR3 reads CASSESPLNYEQYF. The DNA read from the CDR3 is TGTGCCAGCAGTGAAAGCCCTCTCAACTACGAG. The V call is TRBV6-1, the J call TRBJ2-7, with no clear D. The read halts 3 residues ahead of the CDR3 end, with the missing end drawn from the germline J gene. V was shortened by 2 bases and J by 3 bases, with 11 bases between the two germline ends. The CDR3 runs 14 residues. The germline V gene has CDR1 MNHNS and CDR2 SASEGT.

Comments on this clone: The read ends 3 residues shy of where the CDR3 ends; the end is completed using the germline J gene. V gene TRBV5-4 combines with J gene TRBJ1-6; D is perhaps TRBD1 (6 bases). CDR3 length equals 16 residues. Germline V CDR1 and CDR2: SGHNT, YYREEE (reference sequence). With 0 bases removed from V and 6 bases from J, the gap between germline ends came to 13 bases. The DNA read from the CDR3 is TGTGCCAGCAGCTTGGGATTCGCCAGGGGTAATTCACCC. Its translation: CASSLGFARGNSP. The whole CDR3 region reads CASSLGFARGNSPLHF.

Points on this clone: The read stops 3 residues short of the end of the CDR3; the missing end is completed from the germline J gene. The chain recombines TRBV7-3 with TRBJ2-7; tentatively, D is TRBD2 (7 bases). Germline V CDR1 and CDR2: SGHTA, FQGTGA. V dropped 5 bases and J dropped 3 bases, with 20 bases sitting between them. There are 16 residues in the CDR3. CDR3: CASSPGGLRGDYEQYF. The CDR3 bases that were read are TGTGCCAGCAGCCCGGGGGGACTAAGGGGGGACTACGAG.

CDR3 loop: CASRDSQPNYEQYF. The sequenced CDR3 bases are TGTGCCAGCCGCGATAGCCAACCGAACTACGAG. This chain connects TRBV28 to TRBJ2-7, with D unclear. Read coverage stops 3 residues before the CDR3 terminus; the germline J gene supplies the remainder. Trimming left V 8 bases short and J 3 bases short, with 17 bases between. Germline V CDR1 and CDR2: MDHEN, SYDVKM. This CDR3 has 14 residues.

Notes on this clone: With the read ending 3 residues before the CDR3 end, the germline J gene is used to fill in that end. The gene calls are TRBV30 and TRBJ1-4, with a weak D call TRBD1 (5 bases). This CDR3 contains 14 residues. The V gene's germline CDR1 is GTSNPN and CDR2 SVGIG (reference sequence). The sequenced part of the CDR3 DNA is TGTGCCTGGGGGAGGGGTGGTGGGGCCAACGTA. Its protein product is CAWGRGGGANV. The complete CDR3 reads CAWGRGGGANVLFF.

Note on this clone: The CDR3 end is not reached by the read, which stops 3 residues before it; the germline J gene fills it in. The V and J genes are TRBV30 and TRBJ1-1, with TRBD1 matching over 8 bases. J gave up 4 bases and V 7 bases, and 5 bases lay outside the gene matches. From germline, CDR1 is GTSNPN and CDR2 SVGIG (reference sequence). The CDR3 has 12 residues. The sequenced CDR3 bases are TGTGCCTTCCAGGGGGCAAGCACTGAA. Translation gives CAFQGASTE. The CDR3 as a whole reads CAFQGASTEAFF.

About this clone itself: The read ends 3 residues early relative to the CDR3; the germline J gene fills the gap. V gene TRBV19 combines with J gene TRBJ2-1, with 9 bases that match TRBD2. This CDR3 is 15 amino acids long. V lost 4 bases, J lost 7 bases, and 8 bases stayed unmatched. Germline assignment: CDR1 LNHDA and CDR2 SQIVND (reference sequence). CDR3 DNA, as far as it was read: TGTGCCAGTAGTAGGGGTAGCGGGAGTCTTAATGAG. Protein sequence: CASSRGSGSLNE. In full, the CDR3 is CASSRGSGSLNEQFF.

A note on this clone: An end of the junction differs from the germline gene, which may be a read error. The CDR3 extends 3 residues past the end of the read, so its final part is completed from the germline J gene. V gene TRBV4-2 combines with J gene TRBJ2-7, with TRBD1 identical over 7 bases. Germline values: CDR1 LGHNA, CDR2 YNFKEQ. The CDR3 spans 15 residues. CDR3 protein: CASSQGTATTYEQYF. The DNA read from the CDR3 is TGCGCCAGCAGCCAAGGGACAGCTACGACCTACGAG.

Points on this clone: The CDR3 end falls 3 residues outside the read, so it is completed with the germline J gene. The genes are TRBV2 and TRBJ1-2; D is possibly TRBD1 (5 bases). The CDR3 length is 14 residues. Trimming shortened V by 6 bases and J by 1 base, and 12 bases separated the two germline ends. Germline V gene data show CDR1 as SNHLY and CDR2 as FYNNEI. Incomplete CDR3 DNA: TGTGCCAGCAGGGACTATGGGGGTAACTATGGC. This sequence encodes CASRDYGGNYG. The whole CDR3 protein reads CASRDYGGNYGYTF.

As regards this clone: The read falls 3 residues short of the CDR3 end, and the missing part is taken from the germline J gene. The chain has TRBV6-1 and TRBJ1-1; D is ambiguous. The V end lost 4 bases, the J end lost 4 bases, and 16 bases lay between the germline ends. Germline values: CDR1 MNHNS, CDR2 SASEGT. This CDR3 has 15 residues. The CDR3 DNA, read in part, is TGTGCCAGCAGTGGGACCCGGGGTTTGACCACTGAA. The encoded protein is CASSGTRGLTTE. The entire CDR3 protein is CASSGTRGLTTEAFF.

For this clone: The read ends 3 residues before the CDR3 terminus; that terminus is restored from the germline J gene. This chain uses TRBV27 with TRBJ2-7; 8 bases fit TRBD1. Germline CDR1 is MNHEY and CDR2 is SMNVEV (reference sequence). Unmatched junction bases numbered 8, after V lost 4 bases and J lost 3 bases. The CDR3 is 15 amino acids. Partial CDR3 DNA: TGTGCCAGCAGTTCCACGAGGACAGGGAGCTACGAG. Translation gives CASSSTRTGSYE. In full, the CDR3 is CASSSTRTGSYEQYF.

About this clone: The read terminates 3 residues before the CDR3 end, so the remaining end is supplied by the germline J gene. This chain connects TRBV5-4 to TRBJ1-2, with D unresolved. Trimming left V 0 bases short and J 4 bases short, with 16 bases between. The CDR3 runs to 16 residues. CDR1 and CDR2 from the germline V gene are SGHNT and YYREEE (reference sequence). The DNA read from the CDR3 is TGTGCCAGCAGCTTGGCTTCATCAGCGGACCCCTATGGC. Translated, it gives CASSLASSADPYG. The CDR3 as a whole reads CASSLASSADPYGYTF. Supplemented by reference TRBV5-4 and TRBJ1-2, the full variable domain reads ETGVTQSPTHLIKTRGQQVTLRCSSQSGHNTVSWYQQALGQGPQFIFQYYREEENGRGNFPPRFSGLQFPNYSSELNVNALELDDSALYLCASSLASSADPYGYTFGSGTRLTVV.

For this clone: The read comes to an end 3 residues before the CDR3 does, leaving the germline J gene to fill in the end. This chain links TRBV7-9 with TRBJ1-1, with D possibly matching TRBD1 (6 bases). V gave up 2 bases and J gave up 4 bases, with 11 bases separating them. The V gene's germline CDR1 is SEHNR and CDR2 FQNEAQ (reference sequence). CDR3 size: 14 residues. The CDR3 spells CASSLSRGGTEAFF. The part of the CDR3 DNA that was read is TGTGCCAGCAGCTTAAGCAGGGGTGGCACTGAA. Full variable domain (missing parts from reference TRBV7-9 and TRBJ1-1): DTGVSQNPRHKITKRGQNVTFRCDPISEHNRLYWYRQTLGQGPEFLTYFQNEAQLEKSRLLSDRFSAERPKGSFSTLEIQRTEQGDSAMYLCASSLSRGGTEAFFGQGTRLTVV.

With regard to this clone: The CDR3 end is not reached by the read, which stops 3 residues before it; the germline J gene fills it in. This sequence joins TRBV7-8 and TRBJ1-2; D might be TRBD1 (5 bases). CDR1 is SGHVS, CDR2 FQNEAQ, per germline. V was clipped by 1 base and J by 6 bases, with 12 bases between them. The CDR3 is made up of 14 amino acids. Partial CDR3 DNA: TGTGCCAGCAGCTTAGAAGGGGCTTCCGATGGC. Translating gives CASSLEGASDG. The entire CDR3 is CASSLEGASDGYTF.

Concerning this clone itself: The read stops 3 residues short of the end of the CDR3; the missing end is completed from the germline J gene. V and J are TRBV18 and TRBJ2-1, with 7 nucleotides matching TRBD2. J gave up 7 bases and V 4 bases, and 10 bases lay outside the gene matches. Germline V gene lookup returns CDR1 KGHSH and CDR2 LQKENI. The CDR3 consists of 15 residues. This chain's CDR3 is CASSRAGGSENEQFF. The CDR3 bases that were read are TGTGCCAGCTCACGAGCGGGCGGGAGTGAGAATGAG.

With respect to this clone: Sequencing ends 3 residues short of the CDR3 end; the germline J gene provides the rest. This chain connects TRBV5-8 to TRBJ1-2; 10 bases map to TRBD1. Germline values: CDR1 SGHTS, CDR2 YDEGEE. The CDR3 length is 15 residues. After removal of 3 bases from V and 6 bases from J, the junction contained 8 bases not matched to a gene. The CDR3 bases that were read are TGTGCCAGCAGCTCGGGACAGGGGCTGGGGGATGGC. Translated, it gives CASSSGQGLGDG. In full, the CDR3 reads CASSSGQGLGDGYTF.

As regards this clone: At one end, the junction sequence differs from germline, possibly due to a read error. The read terminates 3 residues ahead of where the CDR3 ends, so the germline J gene completes it. V is TRBV4-2 and J is TRBJ2-1, with 8 positions matching TRBD1. Germline assignment: CDR1 LGHNA and CDR2 YNFKEQ. The CDR3 length is 15 residues. The CDR3 DNA, read in part, is TGCGCCAGCAGCCAGGGACCAGACAGGGGCGTTGAG. This sequence encodes CASSQGPDRGVE. The entire CDR3 is CASSQGPDRGVEQFF.

A word on this clone: From the germline J gene comes the end of the CDR3, since the read stops 3 residues before it. This rearrangement joins TRBV7-9 to TRBJ1-2; D is possibly TRBD1 (5 bases). The germline CDR1 and CDR2 sequences are SEHNR and FQNEAQ (reference sequence). The CDR3 sequence is 14 residues long. The V end lost 5 bases, the J end lost 4 bases, and 14 bases lay between the germline ends. The CDR3 region is CASSPVQGSYGYTF. Partial CDR3 DNA: TGTGCCAGCAGCCCCGTCCAGGGTAGCTATGGC. Filled out from reference TRBV7-9 and TRBJ1-2, the complete variable domain reads DTGVSQNPRHKITKRGQNVTFRCDPISEHNRLYWYRQTLGQGPEFLTYFQNEAQLEKSRLLSDRFSAERPKGSFSTLEIQRTEQGDSAMYLCASSPVQGSYGYTFGSGTRLTVV.

Remarks on this clone: The read ends 3 residues shy of where the CDR3 ends; the end is completed using the germline J gene. This chain joins TRBV12-5 and TRBJ2-2; unclear D gene. Per the germline V gene, CDR1 is LGHNT and CDR2 is FRNRAP. CDR3 length: 14 residues. V dropped 1 base and J dropped 4 bases, with 7 bases sitting between them. The DNA read from the CDR3 is TGTGCTAGTGGTTTGGGTGGGCCCACCGGGGAG. It is translated as CASGLGGPTGE. The full CDR3 is CASGLGGPTGELFF.

To note about this clone: Coverage ceases 3 residues before the CDR3 finishes, and the germline J gene fills in the end. J is TRBJ1-5 and V is TRBV7-2; D might be TRBD1 (6 bases). CDR1 is SGHTA and CDR2 is FQGNSA in the germline V gene. Trimming left V 2 bases short and J 4 bases short, with 6 bases between. CDR3 length: 13 amino acids. CDR3 region: CASSLRGNQPQHF. The covered CDR3 bases are TGTGCCAGCAGCTTAAGGGGGAATCAGCCC. Full variable domain (rest looked up from reference TRBV7-2 and TRBJ1-5): GAGVSQSPSNKVTEKGKDVELRCDPISGHTALYWYRQSLGQGLEFLIYFQGNSAPDKSGLPSDRFSAERTGGSVSTLTIQRTQQEDSAVYLCASSLRGNQPQHFGDGTRLSIL.

To note about this clone: The read finishes 3 residues shy of the CDR3 end, and the germline J gene is used to complete it. Other DNA sequences in the sample encode the same CDR3. The chain recombines TRBV5-1 with TRBJ2-3; 14 positions match TRBD2. V dropped 4 bases and J dropped 0; count of bases not matched to a gene: 10. This CDR3 region has 19 residues. Germline V gene sequence: CDR1 SGHRS, CDR2 YFSETQ. The DNA read from the CDR3 is TGCGCCAGCAGCCCCGGACTAGCGGGAGGCGCACCTAGCACAGATACG. It specifies CASSPGLAGGAPSTDT. The complete CDR3 reads CASSPGLAGGAPSTDTQYF.